This note documents a single T cell receptor (beta chain) sequence. The clone's antigen remains unknown. Base quality data are lacking; no much larger clone is found one base away. The treatment or condition label of this sample denotes: 15 to 20 received Ad26.COV2.S at low or high dose, single or two shots; several received placebo; per-sample allocation not given. Repertoires of vaccine and placebo recipients were sequenced from samples taken on day 63 after the first injection. Between 29 July and 7 August 2020, Cohort 1b enrolled fewer than 30 adults aged 18-55 years at one site in Boston, USA. Ad26.COV2.S was a replication-incompetent adenovirus type 26 vector expressing a prefusion-stabilized SARS-CoV-2 spike protein from the original Wuhan strain. TCRbeta CDR3 regions were sequenced with the immunoSEQ Assay. After extraction, genomic DNA underwent amplification by bias-controlled multiplex PCR, followed by high-throughput sequencing. In the paper's pipeline: To quantify the absolute abundance of each unique TCRbeta CDR3 region, sequences were collapsed and filtered. Usable DNA was measured by amplifying reference genes present in all nucleated cells, and TCRbeta template counts were normalized to that usable DNA to estimate T cell fraction. Repertoire TCRs were annotated as SARS-CoV-2-specific when V gene, CDR3 amino acid sequence and J gene were exactly matched to a known reactive TCR set. The reference SARS-CoV-2 TCR set came from MIRA and was filtered for enrichment in COVID-19-positive ImmuneCODE repertoires, removing public or cross-reactive TCRs. Based on the MIRA antigens, annotated TCRs were further analysed at the level of specific ORF or position within ORF. Breadth was defined as annotated unique rearrangements over total unique productive rearrangements; depth was the summed frequency of those rearrangements. Two-sided Wilcoxon rank-sum tests were applied when comparing TCR breadth between groups. TCRdb stores this immuneACCESS table with in-frame sequences only. Part of the clones is absent; in the studies checked, under half of the shortfall reflects unresolved V genes, and no reason is known for the rest. That table gives V, J and clone size, and the DNA gave D and trimming. The sample data list 250,000 or so clones, and around nine tenths of these were observed just once. Jointly, the top ten make up roughly 3% of the sample.

This sample was taken from a study of Ad26.COV2.S vaccination and SARS-CoV-2 variants (TCRdb year 2021). About the study as a whole: Donors in the vaccine arm were drawn from COV1001, a phase I-IIa trial of Ad26.COV2.S in healthy adults that was multicentre, randomized, double-blind and placebo-controlled. Ad26.COV2.S was given intramuscularly at 5x10^10 or 1x10^11 viral particles, as a single shot or as two shots 56 days apart. The specificity and breadth of SARS-CoV-2-reactive T cell receptors after Ad26.COV2.S vaccination were assessed by TCRbeta repertoire sequencing. A total of 32 samples were included in the TCR-sequenced set, comprising roughly 20 Ad26.COV2.S vaccine recipients, 5 placebo recipients and 8 SARS-CoV-2 convalescent individuals. Participants in the trial were split at random into five groups of five each, receiving low-dose or high-dose Ad26.COV2.S once or twice, or else placebo on both occasions. Throughout the experiments and outcome assessment, investigators stayed blinded to trial group allocation. Points the paper makes about the study in general: Higher spike-specific TCR breadth was observed in Ad26.COV2.S recipients than in placebo recipients (P = 0.0014). Comparing responses between vaccine doses or regimens was not something the study was powered to do. Substantial breadth of spike-specific CD8+ and CD4+ T cell responses was reported after vaccination. The authors noted that total T cell responses may have been underestimated by the TCR breadth and depth analyses. Vaccine and placebo recipients had similar non-spike TCR breadth, a finding consistent with the vaccine containing only spike.

CDR1 and CDR2 are read off the germline V gene as KGHSH and LQKENI. The junction shows trimming of 3 bases on V and 4 bases on J, plus 15 bases between the germline ends. Including the terminal cysteine and phenylalanine, the CDR3 comprises 15 residues. The only DNA kept is the CDR3, 45 bases in frame from the first base. This sample comprised peripheral blood, obtained in a trial of Ad26.COV2.S vaccine versus placebo. Rearrangement joined TRBV18 to TRBJ2-5; no D gene call is confident. This sequence originates from a person between 18 and 65 years old who received the Ad26.COV2.S COVID-19 vaccine or a placebo. The CDR3 in this case is CASSPPSLRRETQYF. The DNA sequence is TGTGCCAGCTCACCCCCCTCTCTTAGGAGAGAGACCCAGTACTTC.